The rows below give T cell receptor beta chains drawn from one sample of a study of response to subunit inactivated influenza vaccine. From the RT-PCR reads, TCRdb called clonotypes with MiXCR, one entry per CDR3 protein. The table records about 240,000 distinct CDR3 sequences, 12% of them present only once. The sample consisted of non-naive T cells sorted from PBMCs, taken approximately 15 days before vaccination. Receptors were obtained from a man aged 45-65 years who received an inactivated influenza vaccine. Both conserved end residues are part of each CDR3. A D gene is named only where the DNA matches it firmly. Clone sizes are given selectively: once, few, many, or a class where the clone is expanded.

CDR3nt: TGTGCCTGGAGTGGACTCTCTGGGGCCAACGTCCTGACTTTC
CDR3aa: CAWSGLSGANVLTF
j_gene: TRBJ2-6
abundance: few
v_gene: TRBV30
d_gene: .

CDR3nt: TGCGCCAGCAGCTTGGCCGAAGGGGTACAAAACATTCAGTACTTC
CDR3aa: CASSLAEGVQNIQYF
j_gene: TRBJ2-4
abundance: few
v_gene: TRBV5-1
d_gene: .

CDR3nt: TGCGCCAGCAGCTCCGGGACTAGCGGGAGCGGCTACGAGCAGTACTTC
CDR3aa: CASSSGTSGSGYEQYF
j_gene: TRBJ2-7
abundance: .
v_gene: TRBV5-1
d_gene: TRBD2

CDR3nt: TGTGCCAGCAGTAAACGACCAGACCCCGGGAATGAGCAGTTCTTC
CDR3aa: CASSKRPDPGNEQFF
j_gene: TRBJ2-1
abundance: .
v_gene: TRBV6-1
d_gene: .

CDR3nt: TGTGCCAGCAGCTTGGGGGATGAAGCTTTCTTT
CDR3aa: CASSLGDEAFF
j_gene: TRBJ1-1
abundance: many
v_gene: TRBV7-9
d_gene: .

CDR3nt: TGTGCCAGCAGTTCTGGTAGCGGATACTCCTACGAGCAGTACTTC
CDR3aa: CASSSGSGYSYEQYF
j_gene: TRBJ2-7
abundance: many
v_gene: TRBV6-2/TRBV6-3
d_gene: .

CDR3nt: TGTGCCAGCAGCTTCTCGCCGTTGGGCAGGAGATACGAGCAGTACTTC
CDR3aa: CASSFSPLGRRYEQYF
j_gene: TRBJ2-7
abundance: few
v_gene: TRBV7-2
d_gene: .

CDR3nt: TGTGCCAGCAGGCGGGATACGAACACCGGGGAGCTGTTTTTT
CDR3aa: CASRRDTNTGELFF
j_gene: TRBJ2-2
abundance: .
v_gene: TRBV7-8
d_gene: .

CDR3nt: TGTGCCAGCAGCTTGCAGGTCAGCTACACAGATACGCAGTATTTT
CDR3aa: CASSLQVSYTDTQYF
j_gene: TRBJ2-3
abundance: .
v_gene: TRBV5-5
d_gene: .

CDR3nt: TGTGCCAGCAGCTACCGGGACCAACAAGAGACCCAGTACTTC
CDR3aa: CASSYRDQQETQYF
j_gene: TRBJ2-5
abundance: few
v_gene: TRBV5-5
d_gene: .

CDR3nt: TGTGCCAGCAGTTCCTCGGGGGCGAGTGGCTACACCTTC
CDR3aa: CASSSSGASGYTF
j_gene: TRBJ1-2
abundance: .
v_gene: TRBV6-5
d_gene: .

CDR3nt: TGTGCCAGCAGTCTTGGGGGACTAGCGGGGCGCAACGAGCAGTACTTC
CDR3aa: CASSLGGLAGRNEQYF
j_gene: TRBJ2-7
abundance: few
v_gene: TRBV6-1
d_gene: TRBD2

CDR3nt: TGTGCCAGCAGCACGGTGGGGGCTAGCGGGAGCCTAGCCAAAAACATTCAGTACTTC
CDR3aa: CASSTVGASGSLAKNIQYF
j_gene: TRBJ2-4
abundance: few
v_gene: TRBV21-1
d_gene: .

CDR3nt: TGCAGTGCTAAGGGTCGGGCAGAAACTTTCACTGAAGCTTTCTTT
CDR3aa: CSAKGRAETFTEAFF
j_gene: TRBJ1-1
abundance: .
v_gene: TRBV20-1
d_gene: .

CDR3nt: TGTGCCAGCAGCCTTACTAGCAATCCCGGGGCCAACGTCCTGACTTTC
CDR3aa: CASSLTSNPGANVLTF
j_gene: TRBJ2-6
abundance: few
v_gene: TRBV7-2
d_gene: .

CDR3nt: TGTGCCAGCCTCAGGTCAGGGCTAAACACCGGGGAGCTGTTTTTT
CDR3aa: CASLRSGLNTGELFF
j_gene: TRBJ2-2
abundance: few
v_gene: TRBV28
d_gene: .

CDR3nt: TGTGCCACCAGCAGAGATGATAATGAAAAACTGTTTTTT
CDR3aa: CATSRDDNEKLFF
j_gene: TRBJ1-4
abundance: few
v_gene: TRBV15
d_gene: .

CDR3nt: TGTGCCAGCAGCAGGCGGGAGATTGGCTACGAGCAGTACTTC
CDR3aa: CASSRREIGYEQYF
j_gene: TRBJ2-7
abundance: few
v_gene: TRBV3-1
d_gene: TRBD2